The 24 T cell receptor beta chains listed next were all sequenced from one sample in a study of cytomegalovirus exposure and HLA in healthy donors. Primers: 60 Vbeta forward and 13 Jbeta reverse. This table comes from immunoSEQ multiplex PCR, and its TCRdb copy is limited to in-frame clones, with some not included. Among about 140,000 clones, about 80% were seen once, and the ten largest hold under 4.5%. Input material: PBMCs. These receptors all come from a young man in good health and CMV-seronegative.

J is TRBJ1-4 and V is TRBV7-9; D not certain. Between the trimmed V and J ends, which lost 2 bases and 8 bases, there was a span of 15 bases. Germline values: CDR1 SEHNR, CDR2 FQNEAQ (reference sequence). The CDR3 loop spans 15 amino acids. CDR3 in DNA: TGTGCCAGCAGCTTATTGGGGAGTCGGCAAGAAAAACTGTTTTTT. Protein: CASSLLGSRQEKLFF. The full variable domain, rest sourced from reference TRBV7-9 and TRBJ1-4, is DTGVSQNPRHKITKRGQNVTFRCDPISEHNRLYWYRQTLGQGPEFLTYFQNEAQLEKSRLLSDRFSAERPKGSFSTLEIQRTEQGDSAMYLCASSLLGSRQEKLFFGSGTQLSVL.

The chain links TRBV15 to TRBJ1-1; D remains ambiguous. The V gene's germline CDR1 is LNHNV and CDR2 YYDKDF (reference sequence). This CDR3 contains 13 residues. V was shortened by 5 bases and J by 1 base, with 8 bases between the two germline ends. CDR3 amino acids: CATSVGGNTEAFF. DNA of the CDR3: TGTGCCACCAGCGTTGGAGGGAACACTGAAGCTTTCTTT.

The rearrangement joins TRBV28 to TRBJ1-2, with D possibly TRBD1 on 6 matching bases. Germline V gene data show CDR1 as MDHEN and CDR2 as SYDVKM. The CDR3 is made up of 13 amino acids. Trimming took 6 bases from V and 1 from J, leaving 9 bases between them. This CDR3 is CASSRQVNYGYTF. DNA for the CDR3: TGTGCCAGCAGCCGACAGGTTAACTATGGCTACACCTTC.

The CDR3 is CATTGLAGVKVVYEQYF. The CDR3 DNA sequence: TGTGCCACCACAGGACTAGCGGGAGTCAAGGTCGTCTACGAGCAGTACTTC. The V gene is TRBV2, the J gene TRBJ2-7; 13 nucleotides match TRBD2. The CDR3 has 17 amino acids. Germline trimming cut 10 bases from V and 3 bases from J; bases unmatched to any gene: 15. Germline V gene sequence: CDR1 SNHLY, CDR2 FYNNEI. Full variable domain (remainder filled in from reference TRBV2 and TRBJ2-7): EPEVTQTPSHQVTQMGQEVILRCVPISNHLYFYWYRQILGQKVEFLVSFYNNEISEKSEIFDDQFSVERPDGSNFTLKIRSTKLEDSAMYFCATTGLAGVKVVYEQYFGPGTRLTVT.

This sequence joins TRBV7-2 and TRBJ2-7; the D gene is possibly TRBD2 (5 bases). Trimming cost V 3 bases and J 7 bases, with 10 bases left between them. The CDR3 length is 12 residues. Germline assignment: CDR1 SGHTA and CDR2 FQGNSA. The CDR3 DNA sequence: TGTGCCAGCAGCTTTCCGGGGTGGGAGCAGTACTTC. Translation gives CASSFPGWEQYF.

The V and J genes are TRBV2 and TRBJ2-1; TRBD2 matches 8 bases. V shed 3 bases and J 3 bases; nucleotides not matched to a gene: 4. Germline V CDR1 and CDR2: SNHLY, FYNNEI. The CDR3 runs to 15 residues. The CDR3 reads CASSDSSGLYNEQFF. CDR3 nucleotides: TGTGCCAGCAGTGATTCTAGCGGGCTCTACAATGAGCAGTTCTTC.

The CDR3, as DNA: TGCGCCAGCAGCCCCGAGTTAGCCAAAAACATTCAGTACTTC. It specifies CASSPELAKNIQYF. The rearrangement links TRBV10-1 to TRBJ2-4; D call uncertain. Trimming stripped 6 bases from V and 0 bases from J, with 9 bases between. Germline V gene lookup returns CDR1 WNHNN and CDR2 SYGVQD (reference sequence). CDR3 size: 14 residues.

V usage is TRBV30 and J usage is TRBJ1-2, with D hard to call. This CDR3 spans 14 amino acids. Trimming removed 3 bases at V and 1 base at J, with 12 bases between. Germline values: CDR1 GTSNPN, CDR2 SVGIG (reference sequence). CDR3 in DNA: TGTGCCTGGAGCGGGGTGGGTCATAACTATGGCTACACCTTC. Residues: CAWSGVGHNYGYTF.

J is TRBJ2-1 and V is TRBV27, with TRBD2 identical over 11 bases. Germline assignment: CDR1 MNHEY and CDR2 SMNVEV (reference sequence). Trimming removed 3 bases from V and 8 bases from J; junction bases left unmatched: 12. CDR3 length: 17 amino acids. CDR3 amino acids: CASSLRAGSGRAYEQFF. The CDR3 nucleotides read TGTGCCAGCAGTTTGAGAGCCGGTAGCGGGAGGGCCTATGAGCAGTTCTTC.

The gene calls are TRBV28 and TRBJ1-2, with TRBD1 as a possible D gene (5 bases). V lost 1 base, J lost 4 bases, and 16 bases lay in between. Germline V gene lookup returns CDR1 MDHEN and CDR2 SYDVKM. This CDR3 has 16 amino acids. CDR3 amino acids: CASSLFPGWSSYGYTF. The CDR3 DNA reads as TGTGCCAGCAGTTTATTTCCAGGGTGGTCTAGCTATGGCTACACCTTC.

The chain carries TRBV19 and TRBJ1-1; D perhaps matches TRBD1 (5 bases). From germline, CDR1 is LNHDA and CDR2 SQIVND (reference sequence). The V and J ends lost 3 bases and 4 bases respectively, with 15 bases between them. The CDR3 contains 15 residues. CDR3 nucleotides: TGTGCCAGTAGTATGGCCTCGGGGGTTTCCACTGAAGCTTTCTTT. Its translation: CASSMASGVSTEAFF. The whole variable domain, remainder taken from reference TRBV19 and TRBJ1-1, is DGGITQSPKYLFRKEGQNVTLSCEQNLNHDAMYWYRQDPGQGLRLIYYSQIVNDFQKGDIAEGYSVSREKKESFPLTVTSAQKNPTAFYLCASSMASGVSTEAFFGQGTRLTVV.

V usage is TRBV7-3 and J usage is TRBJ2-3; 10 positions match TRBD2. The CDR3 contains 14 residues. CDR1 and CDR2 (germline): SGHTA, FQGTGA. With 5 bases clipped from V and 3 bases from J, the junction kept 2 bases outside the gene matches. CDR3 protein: CASSGLAATDTQYF. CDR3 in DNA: TGTGCCAGCAGCGGACTAGCGGCGACAGATACGCAGTATTTT.

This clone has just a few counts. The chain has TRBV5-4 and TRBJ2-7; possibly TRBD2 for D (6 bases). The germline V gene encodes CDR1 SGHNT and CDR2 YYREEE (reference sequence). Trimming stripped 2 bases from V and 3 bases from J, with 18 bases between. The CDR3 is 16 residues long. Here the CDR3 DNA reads TGTGCCAGCAGCTTATTCCTTCTTTCGCGGGACTACGAGCAGTACTTC. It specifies CASSLFLLSRDYEQYF.

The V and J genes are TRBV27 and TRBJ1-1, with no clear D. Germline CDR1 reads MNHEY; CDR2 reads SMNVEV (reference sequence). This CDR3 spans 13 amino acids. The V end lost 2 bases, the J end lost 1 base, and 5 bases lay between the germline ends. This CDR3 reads CASSLRGNTEAFF. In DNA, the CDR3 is TGTGCCAGCAGTTTACGGGGGAACACTGAAGCTTTCTTT.

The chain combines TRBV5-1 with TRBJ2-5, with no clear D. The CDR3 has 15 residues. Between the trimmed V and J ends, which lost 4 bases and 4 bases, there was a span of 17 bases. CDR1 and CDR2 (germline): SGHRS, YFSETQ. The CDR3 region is CASSASPAALETQYF. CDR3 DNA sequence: TGCGCCAGCAGCGCCTCCCCCGCGGCTTTAGAGACCCAGTACTTC.

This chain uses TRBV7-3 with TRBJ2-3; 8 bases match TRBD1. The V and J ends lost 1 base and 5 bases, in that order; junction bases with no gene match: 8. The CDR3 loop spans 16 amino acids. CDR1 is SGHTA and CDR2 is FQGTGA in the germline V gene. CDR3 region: CASSLMGQGARDTQYF. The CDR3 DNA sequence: TGTGCCAGCAGCTTAATGGGTCAGGGGGCGAGAGATACGCAGTATTTT.

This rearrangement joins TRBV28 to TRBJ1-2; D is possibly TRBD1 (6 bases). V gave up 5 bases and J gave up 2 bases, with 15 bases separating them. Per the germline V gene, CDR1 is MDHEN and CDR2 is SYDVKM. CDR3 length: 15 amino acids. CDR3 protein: CASSPWDGTNYGYTF. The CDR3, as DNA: TGTGCCAGCAGTCCATGGGACGGGACAAACTATGGCTACACCTTC.

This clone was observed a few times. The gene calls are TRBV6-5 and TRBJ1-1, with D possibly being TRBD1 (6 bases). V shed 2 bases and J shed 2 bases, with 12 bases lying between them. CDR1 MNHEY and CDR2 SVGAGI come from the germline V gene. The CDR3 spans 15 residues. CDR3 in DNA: TGTGCCAGCAGTTACGAGTACAGGGTTAACACTGAAGCTTTCTTT. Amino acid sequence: CASSYEYRVNTEAFF.

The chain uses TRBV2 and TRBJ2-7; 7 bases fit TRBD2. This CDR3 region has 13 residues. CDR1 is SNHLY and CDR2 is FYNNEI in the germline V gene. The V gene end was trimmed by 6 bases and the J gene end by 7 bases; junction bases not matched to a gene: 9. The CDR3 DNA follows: TGTGCCAGCAGGGTGGCGGGAGTTTGGGAGCAGTACTTC. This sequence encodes CASRVAGVWEQYF.

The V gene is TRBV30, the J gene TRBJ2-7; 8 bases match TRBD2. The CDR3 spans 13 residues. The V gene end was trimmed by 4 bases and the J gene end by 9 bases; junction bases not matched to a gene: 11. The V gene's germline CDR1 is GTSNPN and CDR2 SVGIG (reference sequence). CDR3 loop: CAWNPTGRGRQYF. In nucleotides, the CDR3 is TGTGCCTGGAACCCGACCGGGAGGGGCAGGCAGTACTTC.

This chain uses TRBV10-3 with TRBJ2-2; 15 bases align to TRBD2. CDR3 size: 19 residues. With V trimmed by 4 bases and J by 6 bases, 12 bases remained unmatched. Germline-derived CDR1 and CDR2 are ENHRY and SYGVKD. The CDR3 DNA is TGTGCCATCAGTGGCCCTAAGGGACTAGCGGGGGGCGACTCCGGGGAGCTGTTTTTT. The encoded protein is CAISGPKGLAGGDSGELFF.

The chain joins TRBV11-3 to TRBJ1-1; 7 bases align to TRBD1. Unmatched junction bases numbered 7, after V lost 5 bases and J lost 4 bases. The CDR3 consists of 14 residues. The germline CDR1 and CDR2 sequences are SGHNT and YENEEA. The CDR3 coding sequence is TGTGCCAGCAGCCAGACAGGGACGGGCACTGAAGCTTTCTTT. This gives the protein CASSQTGTGTEAFF.

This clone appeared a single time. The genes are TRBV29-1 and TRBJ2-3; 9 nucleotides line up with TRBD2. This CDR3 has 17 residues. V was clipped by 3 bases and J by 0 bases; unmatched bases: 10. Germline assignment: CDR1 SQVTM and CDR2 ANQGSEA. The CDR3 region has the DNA TGCAGCGTTGATGGGGCGGGAGGGCCACGTAGCACAGATACGCAGTATTTT. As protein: CSVDGAGGPRSTDTQYF.

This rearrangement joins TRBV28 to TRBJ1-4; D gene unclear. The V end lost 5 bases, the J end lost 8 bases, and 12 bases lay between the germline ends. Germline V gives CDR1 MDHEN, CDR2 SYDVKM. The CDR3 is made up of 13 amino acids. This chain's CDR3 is CASSKRPTEKLFF. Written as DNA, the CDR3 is TGTGCCAGCAGTAAGAGGCCGACCGAAAAACTGTTTTTT.